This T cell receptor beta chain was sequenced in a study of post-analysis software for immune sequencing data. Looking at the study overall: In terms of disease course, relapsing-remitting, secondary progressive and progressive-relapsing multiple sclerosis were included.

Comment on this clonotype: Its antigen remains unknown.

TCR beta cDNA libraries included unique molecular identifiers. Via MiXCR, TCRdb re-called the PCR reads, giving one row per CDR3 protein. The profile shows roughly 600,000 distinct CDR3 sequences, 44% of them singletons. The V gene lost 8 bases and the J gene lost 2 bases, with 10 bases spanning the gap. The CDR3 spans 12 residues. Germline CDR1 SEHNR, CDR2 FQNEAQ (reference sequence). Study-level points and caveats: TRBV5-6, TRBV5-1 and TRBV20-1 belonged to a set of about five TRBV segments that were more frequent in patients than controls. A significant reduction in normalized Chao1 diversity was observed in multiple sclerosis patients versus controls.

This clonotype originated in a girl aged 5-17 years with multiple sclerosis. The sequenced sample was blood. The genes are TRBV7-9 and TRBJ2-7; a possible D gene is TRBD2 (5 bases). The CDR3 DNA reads TGTGCCAGCGCGGACTCCACCTACGAGCAGTACTTC. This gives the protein CASADSTYEQYF.